This T cell receptor beta chain stems from a study of tumor and adjacent non-tumor tissue in lung cancer. Whole-study context: The patients, 10 to 11 men and about 5 women, were about 30 to 85 with stage I to III disease. Overall study results and limits: Tumor repertoires had a smaller top 100 clone share than normal lung.

Of note for this clonotype: Antigen unknown.

No cell sorting was done before RNA was extracted from the tissue. The CDR3 is 17 residues long. Trimming removed 6 bases from V and 8 bases from J; junction bases left unmatched: 16. Looked up from germline, CDR1 is MNHEY and CDR2 is SVGEGT. TCRbeta libraries were built with three rounds of nested PCR, modified from ARM-PCR. One entry per CDR3 protein, called by TCRdb with MiXCR from the multiplex PCR reads. The table shows some 100,000 distinct CDR3 sequences, with more than 70% occurring only once. Sequenced input: lung tumor tissue. This rearrangement joins TRBV6-2 or TRBV6-3 to TRBJ2-1, with 10 bases identical to TRBD2. The origin of this receptor is a woman between 55 and 75 years old with non-small cell lung cancer. The CDR3: CASSQTSGRAANDEQFF. The CDR3 DNA reads as TGTGCCAGCAGCCAGACAAGCGGGAGGGCCGCAAACGATGAGCAGTTCTTC.